These 13 T cell receptor beta chains share one sample of origin, sequenced in a study of molecular identifiers for immune sequencing clone quantification. One entry per CDR3 protein, called by TCRdb with MiXCR from the PCR reads. Among about 510,000 distinct CDR3 sequences listed, less than 30% were seen once. Sequencing was carried out using naive CD8+ T cells from blood, with Jurkat cell RNA spiked in. Subset reported: FACS-sorted CD8+CD4-CCR7+CD45RA+ naive T cells. The receptors originated from a human donor in good health. Some libraries in this study had Jurkat cell RNA spiked in.

On this clonotype: The junction and the germline gene differ at one end; a read error may be behind it. The V and J genes are TRBV30 and TRBJ1-4; TRBD1 is a possible D gene (6 bases). The CDR3 runs 14 residues. Germline CDR1 GTSNPN, CDR2 SVGIG (reference sequence). CDR3 sequence reads: CAWSVRGAYEKLLF. Written as DNA, the CDR3 is TGTGCCTGGAGTGTTAGGGGGGCCTATGAAAAACTGCTTTTT.

This clonotype has only a few counts. The rearrangement uses TRBV12-3 or TRBV12-4 and TRBJ1-2; D is ambiguous. This CDR3 has 13 amino acids. Trimming took off 3 bases at V and 4 bases at J, with 9 bases between the two ends. In DNA, the CDR3 is TGTGCCAGCAGTTTCAGAAAACTCTATGGCTACACCTTC. As protein: CASSFRKLYGYTF.

In its sample, this clonotype was seen a few times. The rearrangement joins TRBV15 to TRBJ1-1; D call uncertain. Germline CDR1 LNHNV, CDR2 YYDKDF (reference sequence). Trimming removed 0 bases from V and 6 bases from J, with 14 bases in between. The CDR3 has 15 amino acids. The CDR3 here is CATSRDRGAWAEAFF. CDR3 DNA: TGTGCCACCAGCAGAGATCGTGGCGCCTGGGCTGAAGCTTTCTTT.

Note on this clonotype: A single base separates this from a much larger clone, so it may be a read error. The CDR3 protein is CASSLPLLDRVSYEQYF. CDR3 coding DNA: TGTGCCAGCAGCTTACCTCTCCTGGACAGGGTTTCCTACGAGCAGTACTTC. The J gene is TRBJ2-7, the V gene TRBV7-9; 8 bases match TRBD1. Germline CDR1 is SEHNR and CDR2 is FQNEAQ (reference sequence). The CDR3 sequence is 17 residues long. Trimming removed 2 bases from V and 1 base from J; junction bases left unmatched: 10.

This clonotype was counted between two and nine times. V usage is TRBV19 and J usage is TRBJ1-1; no clear D gene. V gave up 4 bases and J gave up 7 bases, with 16 bases separating them. The CDR3 totals 14 residues. The V gene's germline CDR1 is LNHDA and CDR2 SQIVND (reference sequence). In DNA, the CDR3 is TGTGCCAGTAGTAGTCAAGTTTGGGATAATGAAGCTTTCTTT. Amino acids: CASSSQVWDNEAFF.

A remark on this clonotype: One junction end disagrees with the germline gene, perhaps due to a read error. CDR3 region: CATSDFRVGSYNEQCF. In nucleotides, the CDR3 is TGTGCCACCAGTGATTTCAGGGTAGGCTCCTACAATGAGCAGTGCTTC. The chain couples TRBV24-1 to TRBJ2-1; the D gene is possibly TRBD1 (5 bases). From germline, CDR1 is KGHDR and CDR2 SFDVKD. This CDR3 is built from 16 residues.

V and J are TRBV19 and TRBJ2-3; D is possibly TRBD2 (6 bases). Germline V gives CDR1 LNHDA, CDR2 SQIVND (reference sequence). The CDR3 runs to 13 residues. V shed 5 bases and J shed 5 bases, with 11 bases lying between them. The CDR3 reads CASSRRDGDTQYF. For the CDR3, the DNA is TGTGCCAGTAGTCGGCGGGACGGAGATACGCAGTATTTT.

This clonotype was seen at least ten times. The chain carries TRBV7-9 and TRBJ1-1; perhaps TRBD1 as D (6 bases). The CDR3 totals 16 residues. The ends were cut back, 5 bases at V and 1 base at J, with 17 bases in the middle. CDR1 is SEHNR and CDR2 is FQNEAQ in the germline V gene (reference sequence). CDR3 DNA sequence: TGTGCCAGCAGCGTGACTGCAGGGGCCGGGAACACTGAAGCTTTCTTT. It yields the protein CASSVTAGAGNTEAFF. Filled out from reference TRBV7-9 and TRBJ1-1, the complete variable domain reads DTGVSQNPRHKITKRGQNVTFRCDPISEHNRLYWYRQTLGQGPEFLTYFQNEAQLEKSRLLSDRFSAERPKGSFSTLEIQRTEQGDSAMYLCASSVTAGAGNTEAFFGQGTRLTVV.

On this clonotype itself: This sequence may be a read error, since a much larger clone differs from it by one base. This sequence joins TRBV6-2 or TRBV6-3 and TRBJ2-5; D not certain. Germline V lookup: CDR1 MNHEY, CDR2 SVGEGT. This CDR3 spans 18 amino acids. CDR3 loop: CASSYTDRPGLRKETEYF. The DNA for the CDR3 is TGTGCCAGCAGTTACACGGATCGGCCTGGGTTACGGAAAGAGACCGAGTACTTC.

This clonotype appeared many times. This chain connects TRBV7-2 to TRBJ2-7; 7 bases match TRBD1. CDR1 SGHTA and CDR2 FQGNSA come from the germline V gene. The J segment lost 9 bases and the V segment lost 3 bases, leaving 17 bases of the junction unmatched. The CDR3 sequence is 16 residues long. The CDR3 DNA follows: TGTGCCAGCAGCTTTGGTCCCGGACAGGCGCCCCCGGGGCAGTACTTC. It specifies CASSFGPGQAPPGQYF.

Many counts were recorded for this clonotype. The CDR3 nucleotides are TGTGCCAGCAGCCACGGGAGGCGCACAGATACGCAGTATTTT. This encodes CASSHGRRTDTQYF. The chain combines TRBV7-9 with TRBJ2-3; 7 positions match TRBD2. The V gene's germline CDR1 is SEHNR and CDR2 FQNEAQ (reference sequence). This CDR3 has 14 residues. The trim removed 5 bases at V and 1 base at J, leaving 3 bases unmatched.

This clonotype was seen more than once but under ten times. The chain has TRBV7-9 and TRBJ1-2; no definite D call. The germline gives CDR1 SEHNR, CDR2 FQNEAQ (reference sequence). The CDR3 loop spans 13 amino acids. V shed 5 bases and J shed 2 bases, with 9 bases lying between them. The CDR3 reads CASSPRRNYGYTF. For the CDR3, the DNA is TGTGCCAGCAGCCCCCGTCGGAACTATGGCTACACCTTC.

With regard to this clonotype: A read error may be the cause here, since a much bigger clone is one base away. Here the CDR3 omits its conserved ending phenylalanine or tryptophan, so a read error is the likely source. J is TRBJ2-7 and V is TRBV5-1; 12 bases match TRBD1. Germline CDR1 SGHRS, CDR2 YFSETQ. This CDR3 comprises 16 residues. The V and J ends lost 4 bases and 3 bases, in that order; junction bases with no gene match: 8. The CDR3 here is CASSPGQGATYYEQYY. The CDR3 DNA reads TGCGCCAGCAGCCCGGGACAGGGGGCTACGTACTACGAGCAGTACTAC.